The 15 T cell receptor beta chains below all came from one sample that was sequenced in a study of CXCR3-negative and CXCR3-positive naive CD8 T cells. Study-wide results and limits: More hydrophobic TRB CDR3s were found in CXCR3-positive naive cells than in CXCR3-negative naive cells.

In preparing the TRB cDNA libraries, 5' RACE with UMI labels was used. TCRdb re-called the 5' RACE reads; one entry per CDR3 protein, DNA not given. Listed are around 130,000 distinct CDR3 sequences; roughly 0.6% falls within the top ten. Their antigens are not known. Sequencing input: naive CXCR3+ CD8+ T cells from blood. Regarding subset: CD45RO-CCR7+CD27+CD95- naive CD8+ T cells expressing CXCR3 (TNR3+). All receptors come from a human donor in good health. Some clones in this sample may be carry-over from other donors' samples.

The rearrangement joins TRBV11-3 to TRBJ2-1; lacking DNA, the TRBD1 call made by TCRdb goes unchecked. The CDR3 has 21 residues. The germline V gene has CDR1 SGHNT and CDR2 YENEEA. CDR3 amino acids: CASSLEVCTPPGVRLTNEQFF. The complete variable domain, with remaining parts taken from reference TRBV11-3 and TRBJ2-1, reads EAGVVQSPRYKIIEKKQPVAFWCNPISGHNTLYWYLQNLGQGPELLIRYENEEAVDDSQLPKDRFSAERLKGVDSTLKIQPAELGDSAVYLCASSLEVCTPPGVRLTNEQFFGPGTRLTVL.

The gene calls are TRBV7-6 and TRBJ2-3; lacking DNA, the TRBD1 call made by TCRdb goes unchecked. The CDR3 is made up of 13 amino acids. Germline V gene data show CDR1 as SGHVS and CDR2 as FNYEAQ. The CDR3 reads CASSPGKADTQYF.

The chain employs TRBV3-1 and TRBJ2-7; as DNA is missing, the TRBD1 call by TCRdb cannot be tested. Germline V gives CDR1 LGHDT, CDR2 YNNKEL (reference sequence). This CDR3 contains 14 residues. The CDR3 sequence: CASSRGAASYEQYF.

The chain uses TRBV4-3 and TRBJ1-5. The germline CDR1 and CDR2 sequences are LGHNA and YSLEER. The CDR3 is made up of 16 amino acids. This CDR3 reads CASSQDFVGPNQPQHF.

The chain uses TRBV27 and TRBJ1-2; TCRdb's D call, TRBD1, is unchecked because there is no DNA. Germline CDR1 and CDR2: MNHEY and SMNVEV (reference sequence). The CDR3 length is 17 residues. CDR3 residues: CASSLSRGDRGHYGYTF.

CDR3 sequence: CASSLILGEQFF. The J gene is TRBJ2-1, the V gene TRBV25-1. The CDR3 loop spans 12 amino acids. Germline V gene lookup returns CDR1 MGHDK and CDR2 SYGVNS. Variable domain in full (rest from reference TRBV25-1 and TRBJ2-1): EADIYQTPRYLVIGTGKKITLECSQTMGHDKMYWYQQDPGMELHLIHYSYGVNSTEKGDLSSESTVSRIRTEHFPLTLESARPSHTSQYLCASSLILGEQFFGPGTRLTVL.

The J gene is TRBJ2-7, the V gene TRBV3-1; absent DNA, TCRdb's TRBD1 call cannot be checked. The germline CDR1 and CDR2 sequences are LGHDT and YNNKEL (reference sequence). This CDR3 is 16 amino acids long. CDR3 sequence: CASSPGPRGRVYEQYF.

The chain links TRBV5-1 to TRBJ2-7; with no DNA, the TCRdb D assignment of TRBD1 cannot be verified. The length of the CDR3 is 15 residues. In germline, CDR1 is SGHRS, CDR2 YFSETQ. This CDR3 is CASSPYRGPGDEQYF. Full variable domain (missing parts from reference TRBV5-1 and TRBJ2-7): KAGVTQTPRYLIKTRGQQVTLSCSPISGHRSVSWYQQTPGQGLQFLFEYFSETQRNKGNFPGRFSGRQFSNSRSEMNVSTLELGDSALYLCASSPYRGPGDEQYFGPGTRLTVT.

The chain couples TRBV5-4 to TRBJ2-3; as DNA is missing, the TRBD1 call by TCRdb cannot be tested. The germline CDR1 and CDR2 sequences are SGHNT and YYREEE (reference sequence). The CDR3 extends over 15 amino acids. This chain's CDR3 is CASSSGTLSTDTQYF.

The V and J genes are TRBV4-1 and TRBJ2-1; TCRdb names TRBD1, which stays unverified in the absence of DNA. This CDR3 spans 15 amino acids. In germline, CDR1 is MGHRA, CDR2 YSYEKL. Here the CDR3 reads CASSHLSDRGHEQFF.

The rearrangement joins TRBV7-9 to TRBJ1-1; lacking DNA, the TRBD1 call made by TCRdb goes unchecked. The CDR3 runs 16 residues. Germline-derived CDR1 and CDR2 are SEHNR and FQNEAQ (reference sequence). The CDR3 reads CASSARTGPMNTEAFF.

The chain uses TRBV29-1 and TRBJ2-3; there is no DNA to check the TCRdb D call of TRBD2. Germline values: CDR1 SQVTM, CDR2 ANQGSEA. The CDR3 sequence is 14 residues long. The CDR3 reads CSLYLGEGTDTQYF.

The chain links TRBV29-1 to TRBJ1-2. The CDR3 extends over 11 amino acids. Germline V gene lookup returns CDR1 SQVTM and CDR2 ANQGSEA. The CDR3: CSVRSGYGYTF.

The V call is TRBV3-1, the J call TRBJ2-3; lacking DNA, the TRBD2 call made by TCRdb goes unchecked. Looked up from germline, CDR1 is LGHDT and CDR2 is YNNKEL (reference sequence). The CDR3 sequence is 17 residues long. CDR3 amino acids: CASSQVPSDDGADTQYF.

V and J are TRBV6-5 and TRBJ2-7. CDR3 length equals 15 residues. Germline V lookup: CDR1 MNHEY, CDR2 SVGAGI. CDR3 sequence: CASSYPRQGSYEQYF.